Below, 26 T cell receptor beta chains from the same sample are listed, as sequenced in a study of OX40 agonist ivuxolimab in advanced cancers. Clones were read by immunoSEQ multiplex PCR, and TCRdb kept only the in-frame ones, dropping some. This sample carries about 93,000 clones, about 92% of them seen once, and the ten largest clones take around 0.54%. The sample was CD4+ or CD8+ T cells sorted from blood, taken in a trial of the OX40 agonist ivuxolimab. These receptors were taken from an adult with an advanced solid tumor such as melanoma, head and neck, liver or kidney cancer.

The chain uses TRBV25-1 and TRBJ1-2; tentatively, D is TRBD1 (5 bases). Trimming removed 5 bases from V and 4 bases from J, with 11 bases in between. The CDR3 has 13 residues. Looked up from germline, CDR1 is MGHDK and CDR2 is SYGVNS. The CDR3, as DNA: TGTGCCAGCAGTCGGGGGAAGGGCTATGGCTACACCTTC. It specifies CASSRGKGYGYTF.

J is TRBJ2-3 and V is TRBV7-9, with 9 nucleotides matching TRBD2. The V segment lost 2 bases and the J segment 14 bases; nucleotides outside the gene matches: 14. This CDR3 spans 15 amino acids. CDR1 and CDR2 (germline): SEHNR, FQNEAQ (reference sequence). For the CDR3, the DNA is TGTGCCAGCAGCTTATCAGGACTAGCGAGCGGAGGGGTGTATTTT. Translated, it gives CASSLSGLASGGVYF.

The V and J genes are TRBV14 and TRBJ1-1; 10 nucleotides match TRBD1. Trimming took 5 bases from V and 3 from J; bases not matched to a gene: 12. Germline-derived CDR1 and CDR2 are SGHDN and FVKESK. The CDR3 totals 17 residues. This chain's CDR3 is CASSFNPRGTGDTEAFF. The CDR3 bases are TGTGCCAGCAGCTTCAACCCACGCGGGACAGGGGACACTGAAGCTTTCTTT.

The chain couples TRBV5-1 to TRBJ1-1; the match to TRBD1 covers 7 bases. The V and J ends lost 5 bases and 1 base, in that order; junction bases with no gene match: 14. Germline CDR1 is SGHRS and CDR2 is YFSETQ. The CDR3 runs 17 residues. CDR3 region: CASRPGEASGGNTEAFF. DNA of the CDR3: TGCGCCAGCAGACCTGGCGAGGCTTCAGGGGGGAACACTGAAGCTTTCTTT.

The chain links TRBV2 to TRBJ2-3, with 11 bases identical to TRBD2. V shed 3 bases, J shed 6 bases, and the junction held 5 bases outside the gene matches. CDR3 size: 15 residues. The germline V gene has CDR1 SNHLY and CDR2 FYNNEI. CDR3 sequence (DNA): TGTGCCAGCAGTGAGACTAGCGGGGCCCGGGATACGCAGTATTTT. This codes for CASSETSGARDTQYF.

V gene TRBV30 combines with J gene TRBJ1-1; 7 bases fit TRBD1. Trimming at V came to 8 bases and at J to 5 bases, leaving 17 bases not matched to a gene. The germline V gene encodes CDR1 GTSNPN and CDR2 SVGIG (reference sequence). CDR3 length equals 15 residues. Here the CDR3 reads CAQTTPGTAKTEAFF. Here the CDR3 DNA reads TGTGCCCAAACGACTCCCGGGACAGCCAAAACTGAAGCTTTCTTT.

A single count supports this clone. The CDR3 loop is CASSIQPGHRGPQHF. The CDR3 DNA is TGTGCCAGTAGTATCCAACCGGGACACCGGGGGCCCCAGCATTTT. This rearrangement joins TRBV19 to TRBJ1-5; possible D gene TRBD1, 6 bases. Germline CDR1 LNHDA, CDR2 SQIVND (reference sequence). V lost 3 bases, J lost 9 bases, and 18 bases lay in between. The CDR3 contains 15 residues.

The rearrangement joins TRBV6-4 to TRBJ2-1; weak D call: TRBD2 (6 bases). There are 15 residues in the CDR3. V was clipped by 3 bases and J by 3 bases, with 12 bases between them. Per germline, CDR1 MRHNA and CDR2 SNTAGT. The CDR3 DNA reads TGTGCCAGCAGTGAAGGGACTTCCTTCTACAATGAGCAGTTCTTC. This encodes CASSEGTSFYNEQFF.

The chain is built from TRBV6-5 and TRBJ1-1; D is possibly TRBD1 (5 bases). Per the germline V gene, CDR1 is MNHEY and CDR2 is SVGAGI. The V end lost 2 bases, the J end lost 5 bases, and 12 bases lay between the germline ends. CDR3 length: 14 amino acids. In nucleotides, the CDR3 is TGTGCCAGCAGTTACCAGGGAGGAGAAACTGAAGCTTTCTTT. This sequence encodes CASSYQGGETEAFF.

The chain has TRBV19 and TRBJ2-7, with unresolved D. V was pared by 0 bases and J by 2 bases, with 17 bases between. CDR3 length equals 17 residues. The V gene's germline CDR1 is LNHDA and CDR2 SQIVND (reference sequence). DNA for the CDR3: TGTGCCAGTAGTATAGAGGGCGGAAGTTTGTTTCCCTACGAGCAGTACTTC. Translated, it gives CASSIEGGSLFPYEQYF.

The chain has TRBV18 and TRBJ2-1; 8 bases map to TRBD2. The J segment lost 8 bases and the V segment lost 3 bases, leaving 3 bases of the junction unmatched. CDR3 length: 13 amino acids. Looked up from germline, CDR1 is KGHSH and CDR2 is LQKENI. The CDR3 reads CASSPGRGDEQFF. DNA for the CDR3: TGTGCCAGCTCACCGGGGCGGGGGGATGAGCAGTTCTTC. The full variable domain, rest sourced from reference TRBV18 and TRBJ2-1, is NAGVMQNPRHLVRRRGQEARLRCSPMKGHSHVYWYRQLPEEGLKFMVYLQKENIIDESGMPKERFSAEFPKEGPSILRIQQVVRGDSAAYFCASSPGRGDEQFFGPGTRLTVL.

The chain uses TRBV27 and TRBJ2-1, with unresolved D. The CDR3 is 13 residues long. The V gene lost 3 bases and the J gene lost 4 bases, with 7 bases spanning the gap. Germline values: CDR1 MNHEY, CDR2 SMNVEV (reference sequence). The CDR3 loop is CASSFVIYNEQFF. The CDR3 region has the DNA TGTGCCAGCAGTTTTGTTATTTACAATGAGCAGTTCTTC.

CDR3 region: CASGTATRGNSPLHF. The CDR3 DNA reads TGTGCCAGCGGTACTGCGACTAGGGGTAATTCACCCCTCCACTTT. The chain recombines TRBV27 with TRBJ1-6; tentatively, D is TRBD1 (5 bases). This CDR3 spans 15 amino acids. CDR1 is MNHEY, CDR2 SMNVEV, per germline (reference sequence). Between the trimmed V and J ends, which lost 8 bases and 6 bases, there was a span of 17 bases.

The chain is built from TRBV10-2 and TRBJ1-6; a weak D match, TRBD1 (5 bases). This CDR3 is built from 15 residues. Germline V lookup: CDR1 WSHSY, CDR2 SAAADI. V was shortened by 6 bases and J by 7 bases, with 16 bases between the two germline ends. DNA for the CDR3: TGCGCCAGCAGGGCCCCATCGGCAGGGAATTCACCCCTCCACTTT. Translating it yields CASRAPSAGNSPLHF.

V is TRBV21-1 and J is TRBJ2-1; the table gives TRBD2 as D, unverified against the DNA. TRBV21-1 is a known pseudogene. The CDR3 has 16 residues. The CDR3 DNA is TGTGCCAGCAGCTACCTACCCGTTAGCTCCTACAATGAGCAGTTCTTC. Protein sequence: CASSYLPVSSYNEQFF.

V and J are TRBV6-4 and TRBJ1-2; 8 positions agree with TRBD1. The CDR3 has 14 residues. In germline, CDR1 is MRHNA, CDR2 SNTAGT. Germline trimming cut 2 bases from V and 7 bases from J; bases unmatched to any gene: 6. This CDR3 reads CASSDGQGAGGYTF. The CDR3 DNA follows: TGTGCCAGCAGTGACGGGCAGGGGGCCGGTGGCTACACCTTC.

The V gene is TRBV5-1, the J gene TRBJ2-5, with D perhaps given as TRBD1 or TRBD2 (5 bases each). V lost 7 bases, J lost 5 bases, and 15 bases lay in between. The CDR3 is made up of 13 amino acids. Germline-derived CDR1 and CDR2 are SGHRS and YFSETQ. The CDR3: CASDEGSGETQYF. The CDR3 nucleotides are TGCGCCAGCGACGAGGGGTCTGGGGAGACCCAGTACTTC.

The chain joins TRBV9 to TRBJ2-3; TRBD2 aligns across 8 bases. V was pared by 0 bases and J by 1 base, with 7 bases of the junction left unmatched. CDR1 and CDR2 (germline): SGDLS, YYNGEE. The CDR3 extends over 17 amino acids. The CDR3 DNA sequence: TGTGCCAGCAGCGTAGCTACTGGTAGCGGGGGCACAGATACGCAGTATTTT. It yields the protein CASSVATGSGGTDTQYF.

The rearrangement uses TRBV5-4 and TRBJ1-1, with 7 bases matching TRBD1. The V gene's germline CDR1 is SGHNT and CDR2 YYREEE (reference sequence). Trimming removed 4 bases from V and 5 bases from J; junction bases left unmatched: 2. This CDR3 has 12 residues. CDR3 DNA: TGTGCCAGCAGCCGGGGACAGACTGAAGCTTTCTTT. It codes for CASSRGQTEAFF.

The rearrangement joins TRBV11-3 to TRBJ2-7, with a possible D match to TRBD2 (5 bases). Trimming removed 1 base from V and 5 bases from J, with 15 bases in between. The CDR3 is 15 residues long. The germline V gene has CDR1 SGHNT and CDR2 YENEEA. The CDR3 is CASSLGTRFAHEQYF. CDR3 nucleotides: TGTGCCAGCAGCTTAGGAACTAGATTTGCCCACGAGCAGTACTTC.

This chain connects TRBV6-1 to TRBJ2-7; a weak D match, TRBD1 (5 bases). Looked up from germline, CDR1 is MNHNS and CDR2 is SASEGT. Between the trimmed V and J ends, which lost 8 bases and 0 bases, there was a span of 17 bases. This CDR3 spans 15 amino acids. The chain's CDR3 is CASAPGAAVSYEQYF. The CDR3 nucleotides read TGTGCCAGCGCCCCTGGGGCAGCCGTCTCCTACGAGCAGTACTTC.

The V call is TRBV6-5, the J call TRBJ2-5; 7 nucleotides match TRBD2. This CDR3 contains 15 residues. The germline V gene has CDR1 MNHEY and CDR2 SVGAGI. V shed 7 bases, J shed 2 bases, and the junction held 10 bases outside the gene matches. CDR3 protein: CASMGETGGQETQYF. In DNA, the CDR3 is TGTGCCAGCATGGGGGAGACGGGGGGACAAGAGACCCAGTACTTC.

The DNA of the CDR3 is TGTGCCAGCAGCGCCTATAGCGGGCTGGAGCTGTTTTTT. Translating gives CASSAYSGLELFF. The chain has TRBV2 and TRBJ2-2, with 7 bases that match TRBD2. The CDR3 sequence is 13 residues long. J lost 10 bases, V lost 6 bases, and 8 bases had no gene match. Germline loops: CDR1 SNHLY, CDR2 FYNNEI.

The rearrangement uses TRBV7-2 and TRBJ2-5; perhaps D is TRBD1 or TRBD2 (6 bases each). The CDR3 consists of 15 residues. V was shortened by 5 bases and J by 5 bases, with 18 bases between the two germline ends. CDR1 and CDR2 from the germline V gene are SGHTA and FQGNSA. The DNA of the CDR3 is TGTGCCAGCAGCCCCAGTGCCGGGGGCCGGGAGACCCAGTACTTC. Translation gives CASSPSAGGRETQYF.

This chain connects TRBV2 to TRBJ2-1; 10 nucleotides agree with TRBD1. V dropped 6 bases and J dropped 1; count of bases not matched to a gene: 6. Germline V gives CDR1 SNHLY, CDR2 FYNNEI. The CDR3 sequence is 16 residues long. For the CDR3, the DNA is TGTGCCAGCAGGGGGACAGGGGAGGTATCCTACAATGAGCAGTTCTTC. Its translation is CASRGTGEVSYNEQFF.

This clone was seen a single time. The chain recombines TRBV18 with TRBJ1-4; D is undetermined. Looked up from germline, CDR1 is KGHSH and CDR2 is LQKENI. V shed 3 bases and J shed 7 bases, with 12 bases lying between them. This CDR3 has 14 residues. CDR3 DNA: TGTGCCAGCTCACCGGGAGGTCTGGCTGAAAAACTGTTTTTT. Translated, it gives CASSPGGLAEKLFF.